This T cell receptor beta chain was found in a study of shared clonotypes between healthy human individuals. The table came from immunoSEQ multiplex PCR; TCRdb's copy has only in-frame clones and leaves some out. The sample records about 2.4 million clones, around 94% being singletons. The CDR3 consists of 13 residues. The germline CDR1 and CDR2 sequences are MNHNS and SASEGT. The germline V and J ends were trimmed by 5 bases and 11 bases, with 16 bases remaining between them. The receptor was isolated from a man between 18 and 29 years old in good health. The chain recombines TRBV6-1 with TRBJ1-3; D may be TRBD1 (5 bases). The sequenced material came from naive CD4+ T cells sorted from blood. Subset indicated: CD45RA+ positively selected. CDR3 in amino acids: CASSRDGPSSIYF. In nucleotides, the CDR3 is TGTGCCAGCAGTCGGGACGGTCCTTCGTCCATATATTTT.